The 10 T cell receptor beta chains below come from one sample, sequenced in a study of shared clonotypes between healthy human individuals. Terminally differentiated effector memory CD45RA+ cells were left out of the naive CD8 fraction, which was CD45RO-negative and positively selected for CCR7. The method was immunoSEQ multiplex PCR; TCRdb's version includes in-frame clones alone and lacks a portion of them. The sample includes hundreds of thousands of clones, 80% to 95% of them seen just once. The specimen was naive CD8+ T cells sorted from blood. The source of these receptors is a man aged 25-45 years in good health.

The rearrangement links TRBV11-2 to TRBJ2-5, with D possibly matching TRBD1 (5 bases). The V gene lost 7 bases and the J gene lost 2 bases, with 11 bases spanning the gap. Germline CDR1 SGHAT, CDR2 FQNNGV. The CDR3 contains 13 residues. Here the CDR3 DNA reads TGTGCCAGCAAAGACAGACTTCAAGAGACCCAGTACTTC. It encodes CASKDRLQETQYF.

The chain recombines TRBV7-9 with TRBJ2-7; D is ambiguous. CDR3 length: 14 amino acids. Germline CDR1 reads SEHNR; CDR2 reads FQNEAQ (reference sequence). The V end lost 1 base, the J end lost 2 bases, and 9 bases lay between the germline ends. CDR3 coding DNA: TGTGCCAGCAGCTTAGTCCAGCCAGCCTACGAGCAGTACTTC. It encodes CASSLVQPAYEQYF.

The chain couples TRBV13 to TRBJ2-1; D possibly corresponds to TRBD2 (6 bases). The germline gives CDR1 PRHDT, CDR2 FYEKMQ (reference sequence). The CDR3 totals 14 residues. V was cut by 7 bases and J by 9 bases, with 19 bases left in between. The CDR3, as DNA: TGTGCCAGCACGAGCGGGTTAATTGGGGGTGAGCAGTTCTTC. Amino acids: CASTSGLIGGEQFF.

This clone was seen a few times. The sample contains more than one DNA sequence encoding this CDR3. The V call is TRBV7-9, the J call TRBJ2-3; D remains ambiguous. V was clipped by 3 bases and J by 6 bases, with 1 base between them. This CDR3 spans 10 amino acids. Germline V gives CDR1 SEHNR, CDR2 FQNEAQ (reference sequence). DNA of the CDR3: TGTGCCAGCAGCTTGGATACGCAGTATTTT. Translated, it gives CASSLDTQYF.

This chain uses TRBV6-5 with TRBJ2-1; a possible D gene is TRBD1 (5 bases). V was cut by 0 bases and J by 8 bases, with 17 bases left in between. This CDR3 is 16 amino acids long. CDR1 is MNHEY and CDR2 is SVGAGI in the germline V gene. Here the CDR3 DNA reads TGTGCCAGCAGTTACTCGCATCGGGTTCTAGGGGATGAGCAGTTCTTC. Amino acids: CASSYSHRVLGDEQFF.

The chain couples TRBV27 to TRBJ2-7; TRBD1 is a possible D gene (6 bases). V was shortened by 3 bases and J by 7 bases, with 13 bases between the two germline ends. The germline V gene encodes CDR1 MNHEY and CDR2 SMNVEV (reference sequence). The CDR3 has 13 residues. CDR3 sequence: CASSFQGQGEQYF. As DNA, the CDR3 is TGTGCCAGCAGTTTTCAGGGGCAGGGGGAGCAGTACTTC.

The CDR3 spells CSGTSTSGIETQYF. The CDR3 coding sequence is TGCAGCGGTACCTCGACTAGCGGGATTGAGACCCAGTACTTC. This sequence joins TRBV29-1 and TRBJ2-5; 11 nucleotides agree with TRBD2. V shed 7 bases and J 5 bases; nucleotides not matched to a gene: 9. CDR3 length: 14 amino acids. The germline V gene encodes CDR1 SQVTM and CDR2 ANQGSEA.

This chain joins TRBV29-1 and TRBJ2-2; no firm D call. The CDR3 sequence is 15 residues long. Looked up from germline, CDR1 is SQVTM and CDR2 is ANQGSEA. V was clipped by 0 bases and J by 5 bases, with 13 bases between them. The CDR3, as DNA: TGCAGCGTTGAAGAAAGCGCTAAGGAGACCGGGGAGCTGTTTTTT. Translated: CSVEESAKETGELFF.

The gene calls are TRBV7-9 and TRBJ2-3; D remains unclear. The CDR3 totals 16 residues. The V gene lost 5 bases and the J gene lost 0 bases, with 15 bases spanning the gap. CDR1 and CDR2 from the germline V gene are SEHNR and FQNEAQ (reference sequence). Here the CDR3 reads CASSPINAASTDTQYF. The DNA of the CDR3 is TGTGCCAGCAGCCCAATTAATGCAGCTAGCACAGATACGCAGTATTTT. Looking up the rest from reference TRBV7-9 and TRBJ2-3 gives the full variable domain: DTGVSQNPRHKITKRGQNVTFRCDPISEHNRLYWYRQTLGQGPEFLTYFQNEAQLEKSRLLSDRFSAERPKGSFSTLEIQRTEQGDSAMYLCASSPINAASTDTQYFGPGTRLTVL.

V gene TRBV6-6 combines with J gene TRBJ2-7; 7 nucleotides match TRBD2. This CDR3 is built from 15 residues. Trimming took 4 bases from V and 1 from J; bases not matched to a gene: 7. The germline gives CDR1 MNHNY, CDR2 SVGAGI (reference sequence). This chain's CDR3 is CASSLEGGDSYEQYF. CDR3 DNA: TGTGCCAGCAGTTTGGAGGGAGGGGATTCCTACGAGCAGTACTTC.